One sample yielded the 2 T cell receptor beta chains listed below, sequenced in a study of technical replicates of blood from a few donors. Profiled with immunoSEQ multiplex PCR; TCRdb holds only in-frame clones, not every one. The sample has tens of thousands of clones, roughly four fifths seen once; the top ten hold roughly 3.9%. Sequenced input: PBMCs. These receptors came from a human donor in good health. Some clones in this sample may be carry-over from other donors' samples.

The chain carries TRBV7-6 and TRBJ2-1; D might be TRBD2 (5 bases). V lost 4 bases, J lost 7 bases, and 5 bases lay in between. The CDR3 consists of 11 residues. Germline V gene sequence: CDR1 SGHVS, CDR2 FNYEAQ. The CDR3 reads CASSSGNEQFF. In DNA, the CDR3 is TGTGCCAGCAGCTCGGGGAATGAGCAGTTCTTC.

This rearrangement joins TRBV19 to TRBJ1-2; D gene ambiguous. V lost 8 bases and J lost 2, with 12 bases in between. This CDR3 has 13 amino acids. Per germline, CDR1 LNHDA and CDR2 SQIVND (reference sequence). The CDR3 reads CASSEPPNYGYTF. CDR3 nucleotide sequence: TGTGCCAGTTCAGAACCTCCGAACTATGGCTACACCTTC.